A single sample is the source of the 27 T cell receptor beta chains below, sequenced in a study of cytomegalovirus exposure and HLA in healthy donors. PCR amplification relied on 60 Vbeta primers (plus 13 Jbeta primers). The method was immunoSEQ multiplex PCR; TCRdb's version includes in-frame clones alone and lacks a portion of them. The sample holds 30,000 to 40,000 clones; more than 85% are singletons and the top ten take 2.7%. Sequencing was done on a sample of PBMCs. These receptors came from a woman aged 18-35 years in good health and CMV-seronegative.

The chain couples TRBV5-1 to TRBJ2-1, with D uncertain. The CDR3 spans 13 residues. The germline CDR1 and CDR2 sequences are SGHRS and YFSETQ. The germline V and J ends were trimmed by 2 bases and 9 bases, with 12 bases remaining between them. The CDR3 here is CASSFRGSGEQFF. The CDR3 nucleotides read TGCGCCAGCAGCTTTAGAGGTTCTGGTGAGCAGTTCTTC.

This sequence joins TRBV29-1 and TRBJ2-1, with 10 bases identical to TRBD1. V shed 5 bases and J 9 bases; nucleotides not matched to a gene: 13. Germline V CDR1 and CDR2: SQVTM, ANQGSEA. The CDR3 is 15 amino acids. The CDR3 protein is CSVHTGTGDYGEQFF. CDR3 nucleotide sequence: TGCAGCGTTCATACCGGGACAGGGGATTATGGTGAGCAGTTCTTC.

This chain uses TRBV28 with TRBJ2-7; D might be TRBD1 (6 bases). CDR1 and CDR2 from the germline V gene are MDHEN and SYDVKM. V was trimmed by 8 bases and J by 0 bases, leaving 14 bases between them. This CDR3 contains 14 residues. The CDR3 loop is CASGGPHSSYEQYF. The CDR3 DNA reads TGTGCCAGCGGGGGCCCTCACAGCTCCTACGAGCAGTACTTC.

The chain uses TRBV5-1 and TRBJ1-4; 8 bases line up with TRBD1. V shed 4 bases, J shed 4 bases, and the junction held 15 bases outside the gene matches. CDR1 is SGHRS, CDR2 YFSETQ, per germline. The CDR3 is made up of 18 amino acids. In DNA form, the CDR3 reads TGCGCCAGCAGCCGGGGCCCCCTACAACAGGGGGGTAATGAAAAACTGTTTTTT. This sequence encodes CASSRGPLQQGGNEKLFF.

The chain couples TRBV11-2 to TRBJ2-2, with 15 bases identical to TRBD2. V dropped 6 bases and J dropped 2; count of bases not matched to a gene: 10. The CDR3 runs to 19 residues. Germline CDR1 and CDR2: SGHAT and FQNNGV. The CDR3 DNA reads as TGTGCCAGCAGTTTATCCCCGGGACTAGCGGGAGGAAACACCGGGGAGCTGTTTTTT. It is translated as CASSLSPGLAGGNTGELFF.

DNA of the CDR3: TGTGCCAGTAGTATAGAGGACAGGGCTGAGACCCAGTACTTC. This gives the protein CASSIEDRAETQYF. This chain joins TRBV19 and TRBJ2-5; TRBD1 matches 8 bases. From germline, CDR1 is LNHDA and CDR2 SQIVND (reference sequence). The CDR3 is 14 amino acids. After removal of 0 bases from V and 5 bases from J, the junction contained 2 bases not matched to a gene.

The genes are TRBV28 and TRBJ2-7, with 8 bases fitting TRBD1. This CDR3 has 13 amino acids. Per germline, CDR1 MDHEN and CDR2 SYDVKM. J gave up 3 bases and V 8 bases, and 6 bases lay outside the gene matches. The CDR3: CASFQQGGYEQYF. CDR3 bases: TGTGCCAGCTTCCAACAGGGGGGCTACGAGCAGTACTTC. The whole variable domain, remainder taken from reference TRBV28 and TRBJ2-7, is DVKVTQSSRYLVKRTGEKVFLECVQDMDHENMFWYRQDPGLGLRLIYFSYDVKMKEKGDIPEGYSVSREKKERFSLILESASTNQTSMYLCASFQQGGYEQYFGPGTRLTVT.

About this clone: Mismatch with germline at one junction end may stem from a read error. This chain connects TRBV7-7 to TRBJ1-1; possibly TRBD1 for D (6 bases). There are 13 residues in the CDR3. Per the germline V gene, CDR1 is SSHAT and CDR2 is FNYEAQ (reference sequence). CDR3 in DNA: TGTGCTAGCAGCAAGGACAGAGGAACTGAAGCTTTCTTT. Its protein is CASSKDRGTEAFF. The variable domain in full, with the rest retrieved from reference TRBV7-7 and TRBJ1-1, is GAGVSQSPRYKVTKRGQDVTLRCDPISSHATLYWYQQALGQGPEFLTYFNYEAQPDKSGLPSDRFSAERPEGSISTLTIQRTEQRDSAMYRCASSKDRGTEAFFGQGTRLTVV.

The chain carries TRBV5-1 and TRBJ2-2; 7 bases map to TRBD1. Germline V gene lookup returns CDR1 SGHRS and CDR2 YFSETQ. The CDR3 totals 16 residues. The ends lost 5 bases at V and 2 bases at J; junction bases unmatched: 9. The CDR3 here is CASRQTGNGNTGELFF. CDR3 bases: TGCGCCAGCAGGCAGACAGGGAATGGAAACACCGGGGAGCTGTTTTTT.

V and J are TRBV5-4 and TRBJ2-5, with TRBD1 matching over 8 bases. The V and J ends lost 10 bases and 2 bases, in that order; junction bases with no gene match: 10. This CDR3 is built from 14 residues. Germline assignment: CDR1 SGHNT and CDR2 YYREEE (reference sequence). As DNA, the CDR3 is TGTGCCCAAACAGAGGACAGGGTTCAAGAGACCCAGTACTTC. Protein: CAQTEDRVQETQYF.

A few counts support this clone. The chain combines TRBV28 with TRBJ1-4, with 7 bases matching TRBD1. CDR3 length: 12 residues. CDR1 is MDHEN, CDR2 SYDVKM, per germline. V lost 5 bases to trimming and J lost 10 bases; unmatched junction nucleotides: 4. CDR3 bases: TGTGCCAGCAGTACCCGACAGGGAAAACTGTTTTTT. The encoded protein is CASSTRQGKLFF.

The V and J genes are TRBV28 and TRBJ2-2; TRBD1 matches 12 bases. J gave up 4 bases and V 4 bases, and 10 bases lay outside the gene matches. The CDR3 covers 18 residues. Germline V gene data show CDR1 as MDHEN and CDR2 as SYDVKM. CDR3 region: CASSSPPGTGGGTGELFF. CDR3 nucleotides: TGTGCCAGCAGTTCGCCTCCCGGGACAGGGGGCGGCACCGGGGAGCTGTTTTTT.

A note on this clone: Sequence at one end of the junction differs from germline and may be a read error. This sequence joins TRBV7-7 and TRBJ2-6, with D hard to call. This CDR3 has 17 residues. CDR1 and CDR2 (germline): SSHAT, FNYEAQ (reference sequence). Written as DNA, the CDR3 is TGTGCTAGCAGCCCTACTGACTCTGCCGCTGGGGCCAACGTCCTGACTTTC. Its translation: CASSPTDSAAGANVLTF.

This chain connects TRBV18 to TRBJ1-1; 9 nucleotides align to TRBD1. The V gene's germline CDR1 is KGHSH and CDR2 LQKENI. J lost 5 bases, V lost 3 bases, and 10 bases had no gene match. This CDR3 has 16 residues. The DNA for the CDR3 is TGTGCCAGCTCACCTAAAGACAGGGGGGGTAGAACTGAAGCTTTCTTT. It translates to CASSPKDRGGRTEAFF. Using reference TRBV18 and TRBJ1-1 for the parts outside the CDR3, the full variable domain is NAGVMQNPRHLVRRRGQEARLRCSPMKGHSHVYWYRQLPEEGLKFMVYLQKENIIDESGMPKERFSAEFPKEGPSILRIQQVVRGDSAAYFCASSPKDRGGRTEAFFGQGTRLTVV.

The chain combines TRBV7-8 with TRBJ2-4; 11 bases map to TRBD2. The V gene's germline CDR1 is SGHVS and CDR2 FQNEAQ. The CDR3 sequence is 16 residues long. J lost 3 bases, V lost 5 bases, and 6 bases had no gene match. The CDR3 spells CASSTTSGMYKNIQYF. The CDR3, as DNA: TGTGCCAGCAGCACGACTAGCGGGATGTACAAAAACATTCAGTACTTC.

This rearrangement joins TRBV29-1 to TRBJ2-7, with D uncertain. The V end lost 4 bases, the J end lost 3 bases, and 13 bases lay between the germline ends. The CDR3 spans 13 residues. Germline assignment: CDR1 SQVTM and CDR2 ANQGSEA. CDR3 amino acids: CSVVETNHYEQYF. For the CDR3, the DNA is TGCAGCGTTGTCGAGACAAACCACTACGAGCAGTACTTC.

The CDR3 DNA reads as TGTGCCAGCAGCCAACGATTACTAGCGGGAGGGCCAGACGAGCAGTACTTC. It yields the protein CASSQRLLAGGPDEQYF. The gene calls are TRBV7-6 and TRBJ2-7, with 13 bases lining up with TRBD2. CDR3 length: 17 residues. CDR1 is SGHVS, CDR2 FNYEAQ, per germline. The trim removed 5 bases at V and 5 bases at J, leaving 12 bases unmatched.

This chain uses TRBV28 with TRBJ2-5, with 10 positions matching TRBD1. Losses at the gene ends were 6 bases for V and 5 bases for J; bases not matched to a gene: 9. CDR3 size: 15 residues. Germline CDR1 and CDR2: MDHEN and SYDVKM. The CDR3 DNA sequence: TGTGCCAGCAGGCCGACAGGGGGCTCTACTGAGACCCAGTACTTC. Amino acids: CASRPTGGSTETQYF.

The CDR3 DNA sequence: TGTGCCAGCAGCCAATGGCCAAACTACGAGCAGTACTTC. It is translated as CASSQWPNYEQYF. The J gene is TRBJ2-7, the V gene TRBV16; D remains ambiguous. Germline-derived CDR1 and CDR2 are KGHSY and FQNENV. The CDR3 length is 13 residues. Trimming took off 1 base at V and 3 bases at J, with 7 bases between the two ends.

The chain employs TRBV4-2 and TRBJ2-3, with unresolved D. The germline V and J ends were trimmed by 2 bases and 2 bases, with 14 bases remaining between them. The CDR3 has 16 residues. Germline V CDR1 and CDR2: LGHNA, YNFKEQ. CDR3 sequence: CASSQFPTTSTDTQYF. The CDR3 DNA reads TGTGCCAGCAGCCAATTCCCTACTACGTCCACAGATACGCAGTATTTT.

The V and J genes are TRBV27 and TRBJ2-1; 8 bases agree with TRBD1. V trimming: 2 bases; J trimming: 6 bases; junction bases outside the gene matches: 3. This CDR3 has 14 amino acids. Germline CDR1 reads MNHEY; CDR2 reads SMNVEV (reference sequence). CDR3 DNA sequence: TGTGCCAGCAGTTTAGGGGGACAGGTCAATGAGCAGTTCTTC. Translated, it gives CASSLGGQVNEQFF.

The rearrangement joins TRBV25-1 to TRBJ2-3, with D perhaps matching TRBD2 (5 bases). The CDR3 is made up of 13 amino acids. The germline V gene encodes CDR1 MGHDK and CDR2 SYGVNS. Trimming took off 5 bases at V and 6 bases at J, with 12 bases between the two ends. The CDR3 sequence is CASSLGGRDTQYF. The CDR3 bases are TGTGCCAGCAGTTTAGGAGGTAGGGATACGCAGTATTTT.

This rearrangement joins TRBV5-6 to TRBJ1-3; D uncertain. The CDR3 consists of 16 residues. With 0 bases removed from V and 3 bases from J, the gap between germline ends came to 13 bases. CDR1 SGHDT and CDR2 YYEEEE come from the germline V gene. This chain's CDR3 is CASSLGPGELGNTIYF. For the CDR3, the DNA is TGTGCCAGCAGCTTGGGGCCCGGGGAACTTGGAAACACCATATATTTT.

The chain couples TRBV25-1 to TRBJ2-2, with a weak D call TRBD2 (6 bases). The CDR3 is 15 amino acids. The V and J ends lost 3 bases and 1 base respectively, with 9 bases between them. Per germline, CDR1 MGHDK and CDR2 SYGVNS. The CDR3 region has the DNA TGTGCCAGCAGTGACACGACTAGGAACACCGGGGAGCTGTTTTTT. This sequence encodes CASSDTTRNTGELFF.

The chain combines TRBV7-2 with TRBJ1-5, with D hard to call. The CDR3 is 14 residues long. V lost 1 base and J lost 0, with 4 bases in between. CDR1 SGHTA and CDR2 FQGNSA come from the germline V gene. This CDR3 reads CASSLDYSNQPQHF. The CDR3 DNA reads as TGTGCCAGCAGCTTAGATTATAGCAATCAGCCCCAGCATTTT.

The V and J genes are TRBV9 and TRBJ2-5, with TRBD2 identical over 9 bases. Germline V lookup: CDR1 SGDLS, CDR2 YYNGEE. The J segment lost 2 bases and the V segment lost 6 bases, leaving 5 bases of the junction unmatched. The CDR3 runs 14 residues. CDR3 protein: CASTRAGGQETQYF. In DNA form, the CDR3 reads TGTGCCAGCACGAGGGCGGGAGGGCAAGAGACCCAGTACTTC.

The chain uses TRBV29-1 and TRBJ2-1; TRBD2 matches 9 bases. This CDR3 has 13 residues. Germline CDR1 reads SQVTM; CDR2 reads ANQGSEA. Losses at the gene ends were 4 bases for V and 2 bases for J; bases not matched to a gene: 0. CDR3 in DNA: TGCAGCGTTGGCGGGAGGGCCTACAATGAGCAGTTCTTC. Protein: CSVGGRAYNEQFF.